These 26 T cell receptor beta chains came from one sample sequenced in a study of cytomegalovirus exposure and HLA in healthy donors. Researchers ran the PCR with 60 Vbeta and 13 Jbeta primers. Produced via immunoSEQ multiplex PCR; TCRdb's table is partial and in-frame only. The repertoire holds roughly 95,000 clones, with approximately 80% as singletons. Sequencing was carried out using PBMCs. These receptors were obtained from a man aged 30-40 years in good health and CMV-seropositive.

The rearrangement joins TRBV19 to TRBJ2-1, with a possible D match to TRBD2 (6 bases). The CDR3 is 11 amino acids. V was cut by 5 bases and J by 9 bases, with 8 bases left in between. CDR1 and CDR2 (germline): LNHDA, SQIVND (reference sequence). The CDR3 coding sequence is TGTGCCAGTAGTGGGGGAGGTGAGCAGTTCTTC. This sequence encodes CASSGGGEQFF.

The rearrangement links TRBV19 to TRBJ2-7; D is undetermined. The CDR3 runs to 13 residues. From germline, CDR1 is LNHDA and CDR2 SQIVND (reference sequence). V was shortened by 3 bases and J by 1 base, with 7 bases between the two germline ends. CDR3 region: CASSINLSYEQYF. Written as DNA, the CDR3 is TGTGCCAGTAGTATCAATCTATCCTACGAGCAGTACTTC. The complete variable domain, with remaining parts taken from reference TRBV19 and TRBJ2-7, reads DGGITQSPKYLFRKEGQNVTLSCEQNLNHDAMYWYRQDPGQGLRLIYYSQIVNDFQKGDIAEGYSVSREKKESFPLTVTSAQKNPTAFYLCASSINLSYEQYFGPGTRLTVT.

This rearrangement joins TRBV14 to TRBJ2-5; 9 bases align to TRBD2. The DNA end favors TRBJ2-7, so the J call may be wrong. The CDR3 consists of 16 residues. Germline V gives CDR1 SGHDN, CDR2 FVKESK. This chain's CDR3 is CASSPIGSGRTYEQYF. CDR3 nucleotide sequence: TGTGCCAGCAGCCCGATCGGGAGCGGGAGGACGTACGAGCAGTACTTC.

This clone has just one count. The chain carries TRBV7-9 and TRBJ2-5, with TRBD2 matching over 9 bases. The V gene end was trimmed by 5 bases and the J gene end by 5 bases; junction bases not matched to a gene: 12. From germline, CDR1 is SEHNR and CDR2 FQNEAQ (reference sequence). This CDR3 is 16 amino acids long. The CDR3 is CASSSLGGRAGETQYF. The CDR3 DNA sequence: TGTGCCAGCAGCAGTCTGGGCGGGAGGGCCGGGGAGACCCAGTACTTC.

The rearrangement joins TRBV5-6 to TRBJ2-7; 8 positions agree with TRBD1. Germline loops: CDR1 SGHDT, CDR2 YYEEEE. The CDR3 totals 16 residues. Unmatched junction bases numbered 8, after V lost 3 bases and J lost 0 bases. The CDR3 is CASSWGTGRSSYEQYF. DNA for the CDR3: TGTGCCAGCAGCTGGGGGACAGGCAGGAGCTCCTACGAGCAGTACTTC. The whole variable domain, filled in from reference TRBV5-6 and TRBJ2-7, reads DAGVTQSPTHLIKTRGQQVTLRCSPKSGHDTVSWYQQALGQGPQFIFQYYEEEERQRGNFPDRFSGHQFPNYSSELNVNALLLGDSALYLCASSWGTGRSSYEQYFGPGTRLTVT.

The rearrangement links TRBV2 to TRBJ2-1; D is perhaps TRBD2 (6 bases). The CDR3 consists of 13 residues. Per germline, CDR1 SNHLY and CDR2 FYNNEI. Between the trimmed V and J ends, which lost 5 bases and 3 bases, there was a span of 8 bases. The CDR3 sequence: CASSLTSYNEQFF. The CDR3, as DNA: TGTGCCAGCAGTTTGACTAGCTACAATGAGCAGTTCTTC.

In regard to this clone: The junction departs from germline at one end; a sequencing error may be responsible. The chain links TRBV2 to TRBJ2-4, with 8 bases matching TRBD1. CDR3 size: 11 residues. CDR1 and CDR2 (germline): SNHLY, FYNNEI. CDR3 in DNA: TGTGCCAGCAGTGAGCCGGACAGGGAACACTTC. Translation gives CASSEPDREHF.

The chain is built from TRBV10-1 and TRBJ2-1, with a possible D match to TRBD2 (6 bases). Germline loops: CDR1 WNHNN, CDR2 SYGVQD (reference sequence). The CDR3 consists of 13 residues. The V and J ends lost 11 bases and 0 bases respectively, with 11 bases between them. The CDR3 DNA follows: TGCGCCCTCGGCGGGGACTCCTACAATGAGCAGTTCTTC. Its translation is CALGGDSYNEQFF.

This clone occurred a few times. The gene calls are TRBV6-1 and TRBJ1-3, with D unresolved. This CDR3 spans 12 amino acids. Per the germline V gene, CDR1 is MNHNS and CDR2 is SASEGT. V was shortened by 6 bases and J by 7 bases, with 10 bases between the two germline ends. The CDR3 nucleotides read TGTGCCAGCAGCAAGGCGGGGAACACCATATATTTT. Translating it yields CASSKAGNTIYF.

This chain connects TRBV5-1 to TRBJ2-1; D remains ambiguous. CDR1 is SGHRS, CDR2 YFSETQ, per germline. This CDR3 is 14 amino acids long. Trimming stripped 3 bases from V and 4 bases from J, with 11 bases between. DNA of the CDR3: TGCGCCAGCAGCTCTACCTCTTATTACAATGAGCAGTTCTTC. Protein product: CASSSTSYYNEQFF. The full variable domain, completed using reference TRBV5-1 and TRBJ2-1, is KAGVTQTPRYLIKTRGQQVTLSCSPISGHRSVSWYQQTPGQGLQFLFEYFSETQRNKGNFPGRFSGRQFSNSRSEMNVSTLELGDSALYLCASSSTSYYNEQFFGPGTRLTVL.

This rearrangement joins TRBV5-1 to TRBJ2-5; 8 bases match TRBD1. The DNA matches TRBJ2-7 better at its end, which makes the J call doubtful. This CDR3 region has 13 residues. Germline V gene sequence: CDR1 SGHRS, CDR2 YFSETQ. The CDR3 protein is CASSMGTGYEQYF. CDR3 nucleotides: TGCGCCAGCAGCATGGGGACAGGCTACGAGCAGTACTTC.

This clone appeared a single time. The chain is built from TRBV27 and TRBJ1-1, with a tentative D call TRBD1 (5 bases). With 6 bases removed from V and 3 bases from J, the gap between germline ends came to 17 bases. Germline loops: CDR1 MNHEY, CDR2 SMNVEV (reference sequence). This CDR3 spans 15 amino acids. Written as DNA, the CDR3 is TGTGCCAGCAGGGCGGGGTTTAGACAGCACACTGAAGCTTTCTTT. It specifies CASRAGFRQHTEAFF.

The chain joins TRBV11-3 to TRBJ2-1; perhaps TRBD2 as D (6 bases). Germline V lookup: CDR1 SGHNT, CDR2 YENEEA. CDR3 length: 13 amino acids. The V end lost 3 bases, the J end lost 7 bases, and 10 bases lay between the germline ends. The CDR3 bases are TGTGCCAGCAGCTTGGGACTTTCGAATGAGCAGTTCTTC. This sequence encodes CASSLGLSNEQFF.

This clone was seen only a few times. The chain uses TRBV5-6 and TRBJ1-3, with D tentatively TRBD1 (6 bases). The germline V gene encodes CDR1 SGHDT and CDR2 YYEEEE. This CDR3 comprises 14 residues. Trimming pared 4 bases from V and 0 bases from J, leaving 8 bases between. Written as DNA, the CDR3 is TGTGCCAGCAGCATGGACAGCTCTGGAAACACCATATATTTT. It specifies CASSMDSSGNTIYF.

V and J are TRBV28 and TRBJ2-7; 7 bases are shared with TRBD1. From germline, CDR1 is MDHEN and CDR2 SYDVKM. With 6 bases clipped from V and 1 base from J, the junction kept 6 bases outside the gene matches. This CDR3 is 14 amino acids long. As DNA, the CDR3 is TGTGCCAGCAGAACCGGGACAGTTTCCTACGAGCAGTACTTC. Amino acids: CASRTGTVSYEQYF.

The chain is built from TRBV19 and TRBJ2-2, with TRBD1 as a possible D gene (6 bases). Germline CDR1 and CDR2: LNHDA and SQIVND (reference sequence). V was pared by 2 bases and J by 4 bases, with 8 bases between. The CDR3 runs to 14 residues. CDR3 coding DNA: TGTGCCAGTAGTATACAGGGGAGCACCGGGGAGCTGTTTTTT. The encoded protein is CASSIQGSTGELFF.

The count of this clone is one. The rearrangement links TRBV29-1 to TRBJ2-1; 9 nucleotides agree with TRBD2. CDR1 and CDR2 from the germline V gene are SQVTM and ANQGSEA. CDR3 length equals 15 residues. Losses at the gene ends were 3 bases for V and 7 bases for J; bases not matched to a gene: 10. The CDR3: CSVDRLAGRTNEQFF. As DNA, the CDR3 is TGCAGCGTTGATAGGCTAGCGGGAAGAACGAATGAGCAGTTCTTC.

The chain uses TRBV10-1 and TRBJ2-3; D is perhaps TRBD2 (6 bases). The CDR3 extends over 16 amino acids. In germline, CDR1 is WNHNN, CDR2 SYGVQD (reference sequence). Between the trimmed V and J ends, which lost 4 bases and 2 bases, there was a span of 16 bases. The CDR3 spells CASSAASDFLTDTQYF. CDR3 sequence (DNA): TGCGCCAGCAGTGCGGCTAGCGACTTTCTCACAGATACGCAGTATTTT.

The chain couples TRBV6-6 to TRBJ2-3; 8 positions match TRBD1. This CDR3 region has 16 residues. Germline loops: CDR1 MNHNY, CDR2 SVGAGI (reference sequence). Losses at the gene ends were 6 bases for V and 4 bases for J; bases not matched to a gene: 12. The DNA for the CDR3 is TGTGCCAGCAGCCGACGACAGGGGACGGATCCAGATACGCAGTATTTT. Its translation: CASSRRQGTDPDTQYF.

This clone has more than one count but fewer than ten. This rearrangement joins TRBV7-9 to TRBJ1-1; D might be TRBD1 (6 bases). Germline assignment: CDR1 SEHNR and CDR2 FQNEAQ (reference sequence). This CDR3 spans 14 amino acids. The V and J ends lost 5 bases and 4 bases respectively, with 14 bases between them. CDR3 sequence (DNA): TGTGCCAGCAGCCGGAGGGGAGGGGGCACTGAAGCTTTCTTT. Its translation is CASSRRGGGTEAFF.

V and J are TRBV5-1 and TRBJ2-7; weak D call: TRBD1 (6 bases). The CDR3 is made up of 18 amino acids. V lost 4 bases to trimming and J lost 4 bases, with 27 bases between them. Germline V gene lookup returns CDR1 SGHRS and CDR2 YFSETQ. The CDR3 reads CASSPLGTQVLLSYEQYF. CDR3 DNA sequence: TGCGCCAGCAGCCCCCTCGGGACACAGGTTCTTCTAAGTTACGAGCAGTACTTC.

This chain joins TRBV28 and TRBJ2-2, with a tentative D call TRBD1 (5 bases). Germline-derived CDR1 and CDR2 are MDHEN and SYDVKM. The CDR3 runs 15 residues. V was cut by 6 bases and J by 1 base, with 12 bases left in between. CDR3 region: CASRIQGENTGELFF. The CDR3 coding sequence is TGTGCCAGCAGGATCCAAGGGGAGAACACCGGGGAGCTGTTTTTT.

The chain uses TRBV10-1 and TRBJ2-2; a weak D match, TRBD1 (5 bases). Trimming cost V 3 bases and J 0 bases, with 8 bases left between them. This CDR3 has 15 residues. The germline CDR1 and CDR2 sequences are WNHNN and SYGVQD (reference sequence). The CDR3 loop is CASSDGAANTGELFF. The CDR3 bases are TGCGCCAGCAGTGATGGGGCAGCGAACACCGGGGAGCTGTTTTTT.

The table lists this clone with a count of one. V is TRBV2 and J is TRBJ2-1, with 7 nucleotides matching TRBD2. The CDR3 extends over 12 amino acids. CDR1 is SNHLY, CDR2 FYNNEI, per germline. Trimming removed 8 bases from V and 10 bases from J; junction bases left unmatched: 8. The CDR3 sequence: CASGRESGEQFF. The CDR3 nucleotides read TGTGCCAGCGGGCGGGAGTCAGGGGAGCAGTTCTTC. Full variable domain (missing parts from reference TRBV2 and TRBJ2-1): EPEVTQTPSHQVTQMGQEVILRCVPISNHLYFYWYRQILGQKVEFLVSFYNNEISEKSEIFDDQFSVERPDGSNFTLKIRSTKLEDSAMYFCASGRESGEQFFGPGTRLTVL.

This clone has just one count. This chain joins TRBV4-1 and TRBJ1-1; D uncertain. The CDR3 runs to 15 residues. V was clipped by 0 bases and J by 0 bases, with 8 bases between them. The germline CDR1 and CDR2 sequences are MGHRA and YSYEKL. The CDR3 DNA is TGCGCCAGCAGCCAAGAGATGGCCCTGAACACTGAAGCTTTCTTT. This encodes CASSQEMALNTEAFF.

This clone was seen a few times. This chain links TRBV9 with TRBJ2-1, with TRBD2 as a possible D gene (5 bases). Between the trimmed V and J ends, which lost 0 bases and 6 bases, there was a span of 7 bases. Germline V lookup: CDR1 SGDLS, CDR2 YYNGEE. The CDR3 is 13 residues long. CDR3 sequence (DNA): TGTGCCAGCAGCGTAGTTGAGGGCAATGAGCAGTTCTTC. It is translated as CASSVVEGNEQFF.